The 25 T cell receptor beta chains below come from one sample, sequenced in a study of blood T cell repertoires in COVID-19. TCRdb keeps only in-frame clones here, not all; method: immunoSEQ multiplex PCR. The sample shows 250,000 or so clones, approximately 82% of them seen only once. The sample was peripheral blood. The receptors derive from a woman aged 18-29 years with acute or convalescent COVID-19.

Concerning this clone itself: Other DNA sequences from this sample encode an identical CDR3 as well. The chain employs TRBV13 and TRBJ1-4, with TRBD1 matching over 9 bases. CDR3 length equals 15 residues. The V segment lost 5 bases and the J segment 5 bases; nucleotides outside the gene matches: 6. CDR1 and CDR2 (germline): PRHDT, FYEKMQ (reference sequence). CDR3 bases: TGTGCCAGCAGCCCCCCCGGACAGGGGAATGAAAAACTGTTTTTT. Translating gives CASSPPGQGNEKLFF.

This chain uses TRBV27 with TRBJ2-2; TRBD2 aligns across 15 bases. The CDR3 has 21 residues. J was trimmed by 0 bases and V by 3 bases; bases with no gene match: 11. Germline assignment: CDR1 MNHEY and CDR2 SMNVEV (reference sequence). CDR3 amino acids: CASSFIGFGLAGGTNTGELFF. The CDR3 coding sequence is TGTGCCAGCAGTTTTATAGGGTTCGGACTAGCGGGAGGGACGAACACCGGGGAGCTGTTTTTT.

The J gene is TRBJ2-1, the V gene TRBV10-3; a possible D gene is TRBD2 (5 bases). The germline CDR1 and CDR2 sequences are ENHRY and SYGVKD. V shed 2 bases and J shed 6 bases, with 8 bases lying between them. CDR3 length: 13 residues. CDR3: CAISELAPNEQFF. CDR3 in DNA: TGTGCCATCAGTGAGCTAGCTCCCAATGAGCAGTTCTTC.

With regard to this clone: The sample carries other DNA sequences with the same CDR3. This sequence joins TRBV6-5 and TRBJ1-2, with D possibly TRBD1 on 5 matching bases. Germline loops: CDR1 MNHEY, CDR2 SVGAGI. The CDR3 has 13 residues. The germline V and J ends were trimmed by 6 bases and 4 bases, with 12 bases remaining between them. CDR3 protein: CASRPGTGYGYTF. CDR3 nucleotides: TGTGCCAGCAGACCAGGGACTGGCTATGGCTACACCTTC.

CDR3 bases: TGTGCCAGCGAAAGGCTACAGGGGTCAGTCGGGAATGAGCAGTTCTTC. The encoded protein is CASERLQGSVGNEQFF. V and J are TRBV2 and TRBJ2-1; the match to TRBD1 covers 7 bases. The ends lost 8 bases at V and 7 bases at J; junction bases unmatched: 17. The germline V gene encodes CDR1 SNHLY and CDR2 FYNNEI. The CDR3 sequence is 16 residues long. Full variable domain (outside the CDR3, taken from reference TRBV2 and TRBJ2-1): EPEVTQTPSHQVTQMGQEVILRCVPISNHLYFYWYRQILGQKVEFLVSFYNNEISEKSEIFDDQFSVERPDGSNFTLKIRSTKLEDSAMYFCASERLQGSVGNEQFFGPGTRLTVL.

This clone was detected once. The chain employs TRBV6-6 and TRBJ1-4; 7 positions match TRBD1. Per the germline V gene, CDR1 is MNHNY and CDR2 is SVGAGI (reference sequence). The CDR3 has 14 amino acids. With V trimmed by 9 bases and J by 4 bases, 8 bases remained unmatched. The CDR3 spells CASTGTAFNEKLFF. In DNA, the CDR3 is TGTGCCAGTACCGGGACAGCCTTTAATGAAAAACTGTTTTTT.

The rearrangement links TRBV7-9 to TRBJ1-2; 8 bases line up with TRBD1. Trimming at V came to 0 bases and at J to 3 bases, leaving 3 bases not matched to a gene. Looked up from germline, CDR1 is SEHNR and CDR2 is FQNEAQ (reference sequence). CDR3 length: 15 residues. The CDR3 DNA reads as TGTGCCAGCAGCTTAGCACAGGGGGAAGACTATGGCTACACCTTC. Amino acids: CASSLAQGEDYGYTF.

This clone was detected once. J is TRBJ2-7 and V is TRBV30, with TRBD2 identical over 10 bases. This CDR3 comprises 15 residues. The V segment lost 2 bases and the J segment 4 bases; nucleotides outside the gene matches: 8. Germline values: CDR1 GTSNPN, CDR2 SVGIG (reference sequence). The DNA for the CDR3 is TGTGCCTGGAGTCCCGACCCTAGCGGGAGTTACGAGCAGTACTTC. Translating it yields CAWSPDPSGSYEQYF.

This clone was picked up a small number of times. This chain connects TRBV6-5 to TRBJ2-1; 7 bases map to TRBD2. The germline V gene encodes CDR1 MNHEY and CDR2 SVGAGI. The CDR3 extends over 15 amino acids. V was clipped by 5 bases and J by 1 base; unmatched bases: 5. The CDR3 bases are TGTGCCAGCAGTCTAAGCGGGGCGTCCTACAATGAGCAGTTCTTC. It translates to CASSLSGASYNEQFF.

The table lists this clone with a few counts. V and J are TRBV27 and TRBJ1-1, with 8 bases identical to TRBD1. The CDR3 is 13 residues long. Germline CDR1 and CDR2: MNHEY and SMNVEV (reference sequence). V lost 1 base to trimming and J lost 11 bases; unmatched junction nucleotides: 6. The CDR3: CASSLYRGELAFF. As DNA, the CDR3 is TGTGCCAGCAGTTTATACAGGGGGGAATTGGCTTTCTTT.

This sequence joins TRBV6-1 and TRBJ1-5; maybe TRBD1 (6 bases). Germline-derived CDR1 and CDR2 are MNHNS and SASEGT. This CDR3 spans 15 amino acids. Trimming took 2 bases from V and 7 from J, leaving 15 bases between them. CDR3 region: CASSEQGNPNQPQHF. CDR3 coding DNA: TGTGCCAGCAGTGAACAGGGGAATCCAAACCAGCCCCAGCATTTT.

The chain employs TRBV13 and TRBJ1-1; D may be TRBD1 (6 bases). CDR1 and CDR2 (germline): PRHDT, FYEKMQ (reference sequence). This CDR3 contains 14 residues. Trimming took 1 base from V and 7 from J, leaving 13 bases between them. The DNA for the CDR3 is TGTGCCAGCAGCTTAGTGTCTTGGACAGATGAAGCTTTCTTT. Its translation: CASSLVSWTDEAFF.

CDR3 amino acids: CACGTAKAHYEQYF. The CDR3 DNA sequence: TGTGCCTGCGGGACAGCGAAGGCCCACTACGAGCAGTACTTC. This sequence joins TRBV30 and TRBJ2-7, with 7 bases fitting TRBD1. V was pared by 6 bases and J by 3 bases, with 11 bases of the junction left unmatched. The CDR3 has 14 amino acids. Germline CDR1 reads GTSNPN; CDR2 reads SVGIG (reference sequence).

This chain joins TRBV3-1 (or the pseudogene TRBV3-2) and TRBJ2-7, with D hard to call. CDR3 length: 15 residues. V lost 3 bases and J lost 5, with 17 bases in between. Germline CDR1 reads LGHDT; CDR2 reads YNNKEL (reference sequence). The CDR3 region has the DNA TGTGCCAGCAGCCAGTCCCTTACCGGAGTCCACGAGCAGTACTTC. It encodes CASSQSLTGVHEQYF.

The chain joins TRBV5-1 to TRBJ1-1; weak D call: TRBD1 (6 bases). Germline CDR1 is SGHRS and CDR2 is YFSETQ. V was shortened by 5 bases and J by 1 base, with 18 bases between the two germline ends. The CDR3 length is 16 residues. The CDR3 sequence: CASRLDPGQANTEAFF. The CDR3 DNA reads TGCGCCAGCAGATTAGACCCGGGACAAGCGAACACTGAAGCTTTCTTT.

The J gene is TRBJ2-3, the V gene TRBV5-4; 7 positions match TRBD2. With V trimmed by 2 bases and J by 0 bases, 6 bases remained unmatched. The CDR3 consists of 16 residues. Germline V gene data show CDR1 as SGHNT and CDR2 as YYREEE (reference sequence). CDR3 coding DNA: TGTGCCAGCAGCTTCACTAGCGTACCTAGCACAGATACGCAGTATTTT. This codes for CASSFTSVPSTDTQYF.

The CDR3 DNA is TGTGCCAGCAGTGAACTCGAGGGAGGGCCGGCTGAGCAGTTCTTC. Its protein product is CASSELEGGPAEQFF. This sequence joins TRBV25-1 and TRBJ2-1; 7 bases align to TRBD2. J was trimmed by 9 bases and V by 2 bases; bases with no gene match: 10. There are 15 residues in the CDR3. Looked up from germline, CDR1 is MGHDK and CDR2 is SYGVNS.

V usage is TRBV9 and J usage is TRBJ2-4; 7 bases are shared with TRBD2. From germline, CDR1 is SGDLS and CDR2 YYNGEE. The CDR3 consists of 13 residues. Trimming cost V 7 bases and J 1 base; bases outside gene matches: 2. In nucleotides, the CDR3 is TGTGCCAGCGCCGGGGGGGCCAAAAACATTCAGTACTTC. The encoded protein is CASAGGAKNIQYF.

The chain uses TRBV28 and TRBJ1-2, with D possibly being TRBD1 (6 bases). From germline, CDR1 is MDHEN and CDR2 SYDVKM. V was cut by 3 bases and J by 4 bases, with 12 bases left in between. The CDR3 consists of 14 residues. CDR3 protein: CASSFLQGTYGYTF. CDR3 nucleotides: TGTGCCAGCAGTTTCCTACAGGGAACCTATGGCTACACCTTC.

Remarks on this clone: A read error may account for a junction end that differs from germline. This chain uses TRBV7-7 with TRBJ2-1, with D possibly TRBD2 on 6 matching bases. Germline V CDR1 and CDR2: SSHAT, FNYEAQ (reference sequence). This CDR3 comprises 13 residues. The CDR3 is CASSSWGVNEQFF. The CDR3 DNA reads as TGTGCTAGCAGCTCCTGGGGGGTCAATGAGCAGTTCTTC.

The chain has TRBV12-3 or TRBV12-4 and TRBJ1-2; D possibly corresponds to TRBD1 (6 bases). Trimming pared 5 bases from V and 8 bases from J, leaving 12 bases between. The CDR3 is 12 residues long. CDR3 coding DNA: TGTGCCAGCAGTGGGGACACATTAGGCTACACCTTC. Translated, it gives CASSGDTLGYTF.

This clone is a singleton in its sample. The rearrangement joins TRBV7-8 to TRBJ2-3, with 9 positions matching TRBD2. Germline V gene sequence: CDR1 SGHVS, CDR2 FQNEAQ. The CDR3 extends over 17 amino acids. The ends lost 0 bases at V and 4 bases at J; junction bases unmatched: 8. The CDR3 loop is CASSLAGQREVSDTQYF. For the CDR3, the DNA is TGTGCCAGCAGCTTAGCGGGGCAGCGGGAGGTATCAGATACGCAGTATTTT.

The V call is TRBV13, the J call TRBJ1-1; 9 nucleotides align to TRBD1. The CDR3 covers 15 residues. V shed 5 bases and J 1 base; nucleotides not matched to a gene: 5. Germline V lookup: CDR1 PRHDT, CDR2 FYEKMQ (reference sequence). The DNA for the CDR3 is TGTGCCAGCAGCCTCGGGACAGGGAGGAACACTGAAGCTTTCTTT. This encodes CASSLGTGRNTEAFF.

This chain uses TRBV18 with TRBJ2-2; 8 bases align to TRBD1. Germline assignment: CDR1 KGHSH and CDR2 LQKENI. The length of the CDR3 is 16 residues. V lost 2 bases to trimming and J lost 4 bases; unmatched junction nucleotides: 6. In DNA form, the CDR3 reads TGTGCCAGCTCACCAACGGACAGGGCAGGCACCGGGGAGCTGTTTTTT. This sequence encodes CASSPTDRAGTGELFF.

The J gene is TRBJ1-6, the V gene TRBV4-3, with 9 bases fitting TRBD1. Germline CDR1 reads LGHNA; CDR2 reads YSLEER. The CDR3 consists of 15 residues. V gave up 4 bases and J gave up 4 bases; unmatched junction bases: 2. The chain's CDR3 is CASSPDRGYNSPLHF. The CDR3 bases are TGCGCCAGCAGCCCGGACAGGGGATATAATTCACCCCTCCACTTT.